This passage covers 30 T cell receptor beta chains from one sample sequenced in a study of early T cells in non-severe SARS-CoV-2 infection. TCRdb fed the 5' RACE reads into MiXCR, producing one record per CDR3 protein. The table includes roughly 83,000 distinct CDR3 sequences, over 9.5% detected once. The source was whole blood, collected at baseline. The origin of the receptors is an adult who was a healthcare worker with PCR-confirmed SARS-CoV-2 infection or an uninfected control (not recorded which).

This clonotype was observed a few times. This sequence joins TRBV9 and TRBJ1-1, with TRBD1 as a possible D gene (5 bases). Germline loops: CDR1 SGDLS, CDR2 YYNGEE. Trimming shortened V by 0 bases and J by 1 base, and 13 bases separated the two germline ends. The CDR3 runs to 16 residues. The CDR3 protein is CASSVGPGPSNTEAFF. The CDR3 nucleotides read TGTGCCAGCAGCGTAGGTCCGGGGCCCTCGAACACTGAAGCTTTCTTT.

CDR3 region: CAISDGGDSPLHF. The CDR3 coding sequence is TGTGCCATCAGTGACGGCGGAGATTCACCCCTCCACTTT. V and J are TRBV10-3 and TRBJ1-6, with unresolved D. Germline CDR1 and CDR2: ENHRY and SYGVKD. This CDR3 contains 13 residues. Deletions cut 3 bases from V and 8 bases from J, with 8 bases between.

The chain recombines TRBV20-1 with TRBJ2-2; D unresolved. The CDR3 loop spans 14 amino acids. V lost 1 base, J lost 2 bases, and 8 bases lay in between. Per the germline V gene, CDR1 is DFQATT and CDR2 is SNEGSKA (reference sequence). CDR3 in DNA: TGCAGTGCTAGAGGTCTATCAAACACCGGGGAGCTGTTTTTT. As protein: CSARGLSNTGELFF.

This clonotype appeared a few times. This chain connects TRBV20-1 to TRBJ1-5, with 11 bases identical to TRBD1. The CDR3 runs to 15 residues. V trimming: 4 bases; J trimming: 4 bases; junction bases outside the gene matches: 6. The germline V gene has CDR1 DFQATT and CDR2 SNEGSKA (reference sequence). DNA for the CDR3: TGCAGTGCTAAAGGGACAGGGGGTAGGAATCAGCCCCAGCATTTT. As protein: CSAKGTGGRNQPQHF.

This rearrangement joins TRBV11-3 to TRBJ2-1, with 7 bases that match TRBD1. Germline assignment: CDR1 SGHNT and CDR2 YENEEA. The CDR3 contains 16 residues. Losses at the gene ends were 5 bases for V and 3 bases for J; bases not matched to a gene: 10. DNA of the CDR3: TGTGCCAGCAGCCCTAGAAGGGGGCAGGGCTACAATGAGCAGTTCTTC. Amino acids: CASSPRRGQGYNEQFF.

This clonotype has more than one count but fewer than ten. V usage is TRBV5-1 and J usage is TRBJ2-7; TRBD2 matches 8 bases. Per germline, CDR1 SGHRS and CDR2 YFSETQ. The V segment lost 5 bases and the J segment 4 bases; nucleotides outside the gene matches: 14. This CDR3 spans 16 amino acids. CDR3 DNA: TGCGCCAGCAGAACCGCCCCCGGGAGGGCCTCGTACGAGCAGTACTTC. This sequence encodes CASRTAPGRASYEQYF.

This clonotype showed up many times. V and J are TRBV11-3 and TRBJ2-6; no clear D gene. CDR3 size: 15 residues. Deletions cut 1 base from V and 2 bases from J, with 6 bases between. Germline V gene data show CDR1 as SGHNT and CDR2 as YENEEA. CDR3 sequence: CASSLGQAGANVLTF. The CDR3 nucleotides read TGTGCCAGCAGCTTAGGTCAGGCTGGGGCCAACGTCCTGACTTTC.

CDR3 sequence (DNA): TGCGCCAGCAGCTCCCCAAGGGAGGGGGTTAGTGGCTACACCTTC. As protein: CASSSPREGVSGYTF. This chain joins TRBV5-1 and TRBJ1-2, with a weak D call TRBD1 (6 bases). The CDR3 totals 15 residues. The germline V gene has CDR1 SGHRS and CDR2 YFSETQ. V lost 3 bases and J 7 bases, leaving 19 bases between the germline ends.

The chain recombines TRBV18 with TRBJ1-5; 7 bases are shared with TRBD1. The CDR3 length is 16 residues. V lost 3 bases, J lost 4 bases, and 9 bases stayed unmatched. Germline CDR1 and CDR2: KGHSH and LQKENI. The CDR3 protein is CASSPIPTGRNQPQHF. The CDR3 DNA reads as TGTGCCAGCTCACCGATTCCGACAGGGAGGAATCAGCCCCAGCATTTT.

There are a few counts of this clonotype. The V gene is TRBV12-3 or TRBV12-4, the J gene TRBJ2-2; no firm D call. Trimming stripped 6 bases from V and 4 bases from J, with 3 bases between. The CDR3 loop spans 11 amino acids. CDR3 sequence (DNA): TGTGCCAGCAGCAGCACCGGGGAGCTGTTTTTT. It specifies CASSSTGELFF.

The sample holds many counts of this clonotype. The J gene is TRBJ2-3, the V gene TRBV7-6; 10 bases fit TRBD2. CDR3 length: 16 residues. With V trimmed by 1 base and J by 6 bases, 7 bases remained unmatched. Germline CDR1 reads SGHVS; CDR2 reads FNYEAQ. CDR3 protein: CASSLGPGLAPDTQYF. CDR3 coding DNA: TGTGCCAGCAGCTTAGGGCCGGGACTAGCGCCGGATACGCAGTATTTT.

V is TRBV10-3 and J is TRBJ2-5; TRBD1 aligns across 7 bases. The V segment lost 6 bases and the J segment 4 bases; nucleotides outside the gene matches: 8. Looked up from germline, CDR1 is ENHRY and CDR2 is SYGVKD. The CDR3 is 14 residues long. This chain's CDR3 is CAIRAEGAGETQYF. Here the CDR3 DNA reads TGTGCCATCAGAGCAGAGGGGGCCGGAGAGACCCAGTACTTC.

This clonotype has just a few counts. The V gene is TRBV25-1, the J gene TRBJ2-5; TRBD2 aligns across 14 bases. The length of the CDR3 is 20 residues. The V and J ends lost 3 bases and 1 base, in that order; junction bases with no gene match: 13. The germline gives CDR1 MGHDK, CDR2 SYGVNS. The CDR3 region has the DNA TGTGCCAGCAGTGAGGGTCCCGGGACTAGCGGGAGTCTGGCCCAAGAGACCCAGTACTTC. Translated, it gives CASSEGPGTSGSLAQETQYF.

The CDR3 loop is CASSTSVPYEQYF. The CDR3 DNA reads TGTGCCAGCAGTACTAGCGTTCCCTACGAGCAGTACTTC. The gene calls are TRBV2 and TRBJ2-7; TRBD2 matches 7 bases. The CDR3 runs 13 residues. Trimming removed 5 bases from V and 2 bases from J; junction bases left unmatched: 3. Germline V gene sequence: CDR1 SNHLY, CDR2 FYNNEI.

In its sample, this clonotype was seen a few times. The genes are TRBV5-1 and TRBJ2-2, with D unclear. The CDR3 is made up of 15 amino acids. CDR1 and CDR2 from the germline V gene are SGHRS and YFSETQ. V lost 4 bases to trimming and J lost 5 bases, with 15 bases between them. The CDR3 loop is CASSLTAEETGELFF. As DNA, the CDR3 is TGCGCCAGCAGCCTAACAGCCGAAGAAACCGGGGAGCTGTTTTTT.

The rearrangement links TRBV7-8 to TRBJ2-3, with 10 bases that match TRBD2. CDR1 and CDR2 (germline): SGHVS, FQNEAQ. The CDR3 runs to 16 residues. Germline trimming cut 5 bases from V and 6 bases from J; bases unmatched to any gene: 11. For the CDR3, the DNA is TGTGCCAGCAGCGGGGGTAGCGGGAGGCGAGGGGATACGCAGTATTTT. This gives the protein CASSGGSGRRGDTQYF.

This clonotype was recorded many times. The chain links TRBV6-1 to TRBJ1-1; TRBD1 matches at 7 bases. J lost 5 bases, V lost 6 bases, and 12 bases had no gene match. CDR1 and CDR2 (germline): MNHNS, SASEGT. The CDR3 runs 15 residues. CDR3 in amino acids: CASRRSRGIRTEAFF. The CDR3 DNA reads TGTGCCAGCAGGAGATCCAGGGGGATAAGGACTGAAGCTTTCTTT.

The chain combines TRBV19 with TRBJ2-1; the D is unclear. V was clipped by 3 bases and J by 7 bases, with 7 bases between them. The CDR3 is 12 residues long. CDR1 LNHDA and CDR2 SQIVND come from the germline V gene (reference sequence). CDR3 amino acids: CASSINSNEQFF. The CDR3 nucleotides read TGTGCCAGTAGTATTAACTCTAATGAGCAGTTCTTC.

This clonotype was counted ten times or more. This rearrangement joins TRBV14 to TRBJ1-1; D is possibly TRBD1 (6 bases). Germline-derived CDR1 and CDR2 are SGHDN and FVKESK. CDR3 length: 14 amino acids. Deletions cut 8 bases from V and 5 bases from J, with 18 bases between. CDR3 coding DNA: TGTGCCAGCTCTCCTTTGGGAGGGACAACTGAAGCTTTCTTT. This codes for CASSPLGGTTEAFF.

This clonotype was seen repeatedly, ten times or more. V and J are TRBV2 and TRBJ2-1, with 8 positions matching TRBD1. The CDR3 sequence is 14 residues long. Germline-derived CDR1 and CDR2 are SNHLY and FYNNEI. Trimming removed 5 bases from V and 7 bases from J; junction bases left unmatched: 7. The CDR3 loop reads CASSRQGLDNEQFF. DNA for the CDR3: TGTGCCAGCAGTCGACAGGGGCTCGATAATGAGCAGTTCTTC.

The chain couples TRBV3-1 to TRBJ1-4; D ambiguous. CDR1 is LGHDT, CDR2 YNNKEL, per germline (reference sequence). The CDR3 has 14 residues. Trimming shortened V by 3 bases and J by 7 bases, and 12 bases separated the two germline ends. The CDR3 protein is CASSHSGRIEKLFF. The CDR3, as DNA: TGTGCCAGCAGCCATTCTGGTAGGATTGAAAAACTGTTTTTT.

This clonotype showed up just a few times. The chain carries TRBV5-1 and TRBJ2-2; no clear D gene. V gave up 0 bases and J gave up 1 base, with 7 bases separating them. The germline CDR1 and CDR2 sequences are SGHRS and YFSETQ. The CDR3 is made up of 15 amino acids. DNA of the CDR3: TGCGCCAGCAGCTTGGGACAAAAGAACACCGGGGAGCTGTTTTTT. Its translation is CASSLGQKNTGELFF.

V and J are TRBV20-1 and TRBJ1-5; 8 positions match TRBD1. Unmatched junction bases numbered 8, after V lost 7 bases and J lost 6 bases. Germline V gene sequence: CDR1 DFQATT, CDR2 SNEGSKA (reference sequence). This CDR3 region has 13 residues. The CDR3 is CSVWQGASQPQHF. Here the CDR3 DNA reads TGCAGTGTGTGGCAGGGGGCAAGTCAGCCCCAGCATTTT.

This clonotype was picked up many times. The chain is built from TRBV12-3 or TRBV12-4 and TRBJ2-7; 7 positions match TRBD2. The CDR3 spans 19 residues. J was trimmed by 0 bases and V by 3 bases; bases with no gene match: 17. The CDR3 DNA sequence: TGTGCCAGCAGTTTGGGGGTGATGGCTAGCGGCCAGAGCTCCTACGAGCAGTACTTC. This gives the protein CASSLGVMASGQSSYEQYF.

CDR3 DNA: TGTGCCAGCAGCAAAGCAGTGATAAGCTACACCTTC. Residues: CASSKAVISYTF. The chain has TRBV7-9 and TRBJ1-2, with D unresolved. The CDR3 runs 12 residues. From germline, CDR1 is SEHNR and CDR2 FQNEAQ (reference sequence). The V and J ends lost 5 bases and 9 bases respectively, with 13 bases between them.

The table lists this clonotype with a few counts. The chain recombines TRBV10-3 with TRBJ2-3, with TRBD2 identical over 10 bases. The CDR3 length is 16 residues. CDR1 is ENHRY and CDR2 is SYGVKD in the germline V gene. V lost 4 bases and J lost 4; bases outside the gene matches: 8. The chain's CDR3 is CAISGTSGGEADTQYF. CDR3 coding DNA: TGTGCCATCAGTGGGACTAGCGGTGGGGAGGCAGATACGCAGTATTTT.

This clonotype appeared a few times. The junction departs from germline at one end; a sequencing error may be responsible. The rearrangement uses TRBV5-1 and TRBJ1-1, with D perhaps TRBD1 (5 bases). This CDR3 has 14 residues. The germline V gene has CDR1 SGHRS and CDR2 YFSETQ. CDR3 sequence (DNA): TGCGCCAGCAGCCGGTCGGCAGGGAACCCTGAAGCTTTCTTT. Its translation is CASSRSAGNPEAFF.

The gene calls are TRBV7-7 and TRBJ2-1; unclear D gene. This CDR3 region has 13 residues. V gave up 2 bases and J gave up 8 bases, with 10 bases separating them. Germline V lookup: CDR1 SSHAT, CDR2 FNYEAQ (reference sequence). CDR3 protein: CASSLRTGYEQFF. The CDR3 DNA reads TGTGCCAGCAGCTTAAGGACCGGGTATGAGCAGTTCTTC.

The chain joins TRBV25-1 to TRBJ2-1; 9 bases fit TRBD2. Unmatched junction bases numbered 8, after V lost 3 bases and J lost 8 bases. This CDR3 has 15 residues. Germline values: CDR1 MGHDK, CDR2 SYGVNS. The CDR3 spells CASSEKGLAGDEQFF. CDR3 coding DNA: TGTGCCAGCAGTGAGAAGGGACTAGCAGGGGATGAGCAGTTCTTC.

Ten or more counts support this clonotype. CDR3 bases: TGTGCCAGCAGTTCGGGACAGGGCCTCTTGGCTTTCTTT. Translating it yields CASSSGQGLLAFF. The rearrangement joins TRBV6-1 to TRBJ1-1, with 9 nucleotides matching TRBD1. The germline gives CDR1 MNHNS, CDR2 SASEGT. There are 13 residues in the CDR3. Trimming at V came to 5 bases and at J to 11 bases, leaving 9 bases not matched to a gene.